This TCR beta chain was found in a study of beta chain features in type 1 diabetes. The wider study: Across all samples, approximately 110,000,000 sorted cells were examined.

J lost 6 bases, V lost 6 bases, and 16 bases had no gene match. Germline V gene lookup returns CDR1 LNHDA and CDR2 SQIVND (reference sequence). The CDR3 covers 16 residues. Sequencing targeted expressed TCRB transcripts, as all isolated RNA had been reverse transcribed. TCRdb's table, derived via immunoSEQ multiplex PCR, lists solely in-frame clones and lacks some. The profile shows fewer than 15,000 clones, over 55% of them singletons. Study outcomes and limitations: A closer apparent resemblance between naive, central memory and Treg TCRB repertoires was seen in patients than in healthy donors. Moderately but significantly shorter TCRB CDR3s were found in Type 1 diabetes patients in all four CD4+ subsets.

This clone was detected a few times. The antigen is undetermined. The sequence was collected from a woman between 18 and 30 years old with type 1 diabetes. Sequenced input: stem cell memory CD4+ T cells from blood. The rearrangement joins TRBV19 to TRBJ2-7; 8 bases map to TRBD2. The CDR3 spells CASRSGGPIGSVEQYF. The CDR3 nucleotides are TGTGCCAGTAGATCGGGAGGGCCTATCGGTTCGGTCGAGCAGTACTTC.